This T cell receptor (beta chain) was found in a study of cytomegalovirus exposure and HLA in healthy donors. Study results and limitations: As a later analysis revealed, most CMV-associated TCR beta chains appeared HLA-restricted. The authors later linked a missense DCLRE1C variant to TCR beta V- and J-gene trimming.

PCR was performed using 60 Vbeta and 13 Jbeta primers. Assay used: immunoSEQ multiplex PCR; TCRdb lists only in-frame clones, some missing. The data hold 130,000 or so clones, with around 82% observed a single time. Donors had nominal health at sampling but likely had unrecorded immune exposures. V shed 3 bases and J shed 5 bases, with 11 bases lying between them. The CDR3 length is 14 residues. The germline CDR1 and CDR2 sequences are SGHNT and YYREEE (reference sequence). A word on this clone: The antigen is not known.

The sequence was collected from a man aged 45-65 years in good health and CMV-seronegative. The rearrangement joins TRBV5-4 to TRBJ1-4; no clear D gene. Sample: PBMCs. Here the CDR3 DNA reads TGTGCCAGCAGCTCGGACGGGAGCAATGAAAAACTGTTTTTT. Protein sequence: CASSSDGSNEKLFF.